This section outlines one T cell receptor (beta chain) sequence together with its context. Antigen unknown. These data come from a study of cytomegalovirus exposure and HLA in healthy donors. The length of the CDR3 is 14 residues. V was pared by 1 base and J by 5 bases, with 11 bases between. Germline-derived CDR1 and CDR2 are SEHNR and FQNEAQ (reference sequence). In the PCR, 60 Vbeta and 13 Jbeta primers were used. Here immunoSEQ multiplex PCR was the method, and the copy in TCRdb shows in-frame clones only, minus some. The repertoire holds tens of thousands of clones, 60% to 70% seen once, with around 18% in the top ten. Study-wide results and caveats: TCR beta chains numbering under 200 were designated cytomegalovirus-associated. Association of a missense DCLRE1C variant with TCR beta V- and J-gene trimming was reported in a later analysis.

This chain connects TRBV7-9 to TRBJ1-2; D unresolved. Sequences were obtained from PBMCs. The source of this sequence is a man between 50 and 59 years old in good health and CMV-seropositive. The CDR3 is CASSLELERYGYTF. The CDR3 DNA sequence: TGTGCCAGCAGCTTAGAACTGGAGAGGTATGGCTACACCTTC.